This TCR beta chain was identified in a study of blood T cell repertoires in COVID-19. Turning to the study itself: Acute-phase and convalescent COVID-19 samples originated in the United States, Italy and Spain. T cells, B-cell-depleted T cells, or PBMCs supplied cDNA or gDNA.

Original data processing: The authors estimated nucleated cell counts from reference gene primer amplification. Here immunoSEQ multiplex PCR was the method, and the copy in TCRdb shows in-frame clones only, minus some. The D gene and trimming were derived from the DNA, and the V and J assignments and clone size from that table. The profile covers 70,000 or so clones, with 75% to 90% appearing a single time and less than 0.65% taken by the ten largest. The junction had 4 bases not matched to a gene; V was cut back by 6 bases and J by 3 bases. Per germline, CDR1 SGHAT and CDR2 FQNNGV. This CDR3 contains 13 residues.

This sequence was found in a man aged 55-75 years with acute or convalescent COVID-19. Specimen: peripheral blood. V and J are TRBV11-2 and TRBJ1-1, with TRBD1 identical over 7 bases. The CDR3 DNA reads TGTGCCAGCAGTCATACAGGGGACACTGAAGCTTTCTTT. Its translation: CASSHTGDTEAFF.